A single sample is the source of the 32 T cell receptor beta chains below, sequenced in a study of T-cell memory formation after mild COVID-19. A single record per CDR3 protein comes from TCRdb applying MiXCR to the 5' RACE reads. This sample has about 400,000 distinct CDR3 sequences; about a quarter occur once, and the top ten carry around 13%. The sequenced sample consisted of PBMCs or a T cell subset sorted from them (not recorded which). These TCRs come from an adult woman who had mild COVID-19 (a few samples of this study predate the infection). Cell type and time point are not known.

The chain uses TRBV4-1 and TRBJ2-1; D uncertain. The CDR3 spans 12 residues. Germline assignment: CDR1 MGHRA and CDR2 YSYEKL. V shed 4 bases and J shed 6 bases, with 7 bases lying between them. This CDR3 reads CASSRRVNEQFF. The CDR3 DNA is TGCGCCAGCAGCCGAAGGGTCAATGAGCAGTTCTTC.

The chain uses TRBV23-1 and TRBJ2-7; possibly TRBD2 for D (5 bases). TRBV23-1 is an ORF; its function is uncertain. V was clipped by 3 bases and J by 0 bases, with 18 bases between them. This CDR3 comprises 17 residues. The CDR3 DNA follows: TGCGCCAGCAGTCATGGTGGAAGGACTGTACGCTCCTACGAGCAGTACTTC. Amino acids: CASSHGGRTVRSYEQYF.

This clonotype has a handful of counts. This chain uses TRBV12-3 or TRBV12-4 with TRBJ2-7; 7 bases fit TRBD1. Germline trimming cut 6 bases from V and 2 bases from J; bases unmatched to any gene: 4. The CDR3 is 13 residues long. The CDR3 protein is CASRSTGAYEQYF. CDR3 DNA: TGTGCCAGCAGATCAACAGGGGCCTACGAGCAGTACTTC.

This clonotype was counted between two and nine times. The chain links TRBV4-3 to TRBJ1-4; D remains ambiguous. The CDR3 loop spans 16 amino acids. Germline lookup yields CDR1 LGHNA and CDR2 YSLEER. V was cut by 3 bases and J by 5 bases, with 16 bases left in between. The CDR3 is CASSHADGRRNEKLFF. CDR3 coding DNA: TGCGCCAGCAGCCACGCTGACGGCCGGAGGAATGAAAAACTGTTTTTT.

This sequence joins TRBV21-1 and TRBJ2-3; the table's D gene call, TRBD2, was not cross checked with the DNA. TRBV21-1 represents a pseudogene. The CDR3 consists of 19 residues. The CDR3 nucleotides read TGTGCCAGCAGCAGCTCCCCTATAGCGGGGGGGCCTCCCCCAGATACGCAGTATTTT. Protein: CASSSSPIAGGPPPDTQYF.

CDR3 amino acids: CASRGSGYNEQFF. CDR3 nucleotides: TGTGCCAGCAGGGGTAGCGGATACAATGAGCAGTTCTTC. This chain connects TRBV6-5 to TRBJ2-1; D is possibly TRBD2 (6 bases). This CDR3 is built from 13 residues. The ends were cut back, 6 bases at V and 4 bases at J, with 10 bases in the middle. Germline CDR1 reads MNHEY; CDR2 reads SVGAGI.

The CDR3 DNA reads TGTGCCAGCAGCCACGGCGGGGGCTATGGCTACACCTTC. Its translation is CASSHGGGYGYTF. V gene TRBV7-2 combines with J gene TRBJ1-2; tentatively, D is TRBD1 (5 bases). The germline CDR1 and CDR2 sequences are SGHTA and FQGNSA. Trimming stripped 5 bases from V and 4 bases from J, with 11 bases between. The CDR3 has 13 amino acids.

The rearrangement joins TRBV20-1 to TRBJ2-5; perhaps TRBD1 as D (5 bases). The CDR3 loop spans 14 amino acids. The germline V gene encodes CDR1 DFQATT and CDR2 SNEGSKA (reference sequence). Trimming took off 6 bases at V and 2 bases at J, with 16 bases between the two ends. For the CDR3, the DNA is TGCAGTGCCGTCTCAGGGCAGTTTCAAGAGACCCAGTACTTC. It codes for CSAVSGQFQETQYF.

The V and J genes are TRBV5-1 and TRBJ2-3; 9 bases map to TRBD2. The V gene's germline CDR1 is SGHRS and CDR2 YFSETQ. J was trimmed by 5 bases and V by 0 bases; bases with no gene match: 10. The CDR3 has 17 residues. The CDR3 sequence is CASSLGLAGKKGDTQYF. For the CDR3, the DNA is TGCGCCAGCAGCTTGGGGCTAGCGGGAAAAAAAGGAGATACGCAGTATTTT.

The J gene is TRBJ2-1, the V gene TRBV9; possible D gene TRBD2, 6 bases. The CDR3 has 14 residues. Looked up from germline, CDR1 is SGDLS and CDR2 is YYNGEE. V was trimmed by 3 bases and J by 7 bases, leaving 14 bases between them. Here the CDR3 reads CASSAGTGGNEQFF. CDR3 sequence (DNA): TGTGCCAGCAGCGCCGGGACTGGAGGGAATGAGCAGTTCTTC.

The gene calls are TRBV20-1 and TRBJ2-5, with D tentatively TRBD2 (7 bases). Germline V gives CDR1 DFQATT, CDR2 SNEGSKA (reference sequence). There are 15 residues in the CDR3. V lost 4 bases and J 5 bases, leaving 20 bases between the germline ends. DNA of the CDR3: TGCAGTGCTACCCCAATGGCGGGGGCCCGGGAGACCCAGTACTTC. Translating gives CSATPMAGARETQYF.

This sequence joins TRBV5-6 and TRBJ2-7; D is unclear. The CDR3 contains 14 residues. The V end lost 2 bases, the J end lost 7 bases, and 16 bases lay between the germline ends. Germline CDR1 reads SGHDT; CDR2 reads YYEEEE. The DNA of the CDR3 is TGTGCCAGCAGCTTTGGACGGTCTTCATTAGAGCAGTACTTC. Translation gives CASSFGRSSLEQYF.

This rearrangement joins TRBV4-1 to TRBJ1-3; the D is unclear. V was cut by 1 base and J by 0 bases, with 7 bases left in between. The CDR3 contains 15 residues. Germline values: CDR1 MGHRA, CDR2 YSYEKL. CDR3 residues: CASSQVGNSGNTIYF. The CDR3 DNA follows: TGCGCCAGCAGCCAAGTTGGGAACTCTGGAAACACCATATATTTT.

This clonotype was seen more than once but under ten times. The V call is TRBV5-1, the J call TRBJ2-3; TRBD2 matches 15 bases. Germline lookup yields CDR1 SGHRS and CDR2 YFSETQ. The CDR3 totals 19 residues. J lost 1 base, V lost 4 bases, and 10 bases had no gene match. CDR3 DNA sequence: TGCGCCAGCAGCGCGGGACTAGCGGGAGGCCAACTCCGCACAGATACGCAGTATTTT. It encodes CASSAGLAGGQLRTDTQYF.

As DNA, the CDR3 is TGTGCCAGCAGTCCTAGCGGGGGGGCGAGGGATACGCAGTATTTT. Translating gives CASSPSGGARDTQYF. The chain recombines TRBV12-3 or TRBV12-4 with TRBJ2-3; 12 bases fit TRBD2. The CDR3 is 15 residues long. Trimming removed 5 bases from V and 6 bases from J; junction bases left unmatched: 6.

This clonotype was counted a few times. The rearrangement links TRBV9 to TRBJ2-3; 11 bases fit TRBD2. Looked up from germline, CDR1 is SGDLS and CDR2 is YYNGEE. The CDR3 is made up of 16 amino acids. J was trimmed by 4 bases and V by 1 base; bases with no gene match: 5. The CDR3 DNA reads as TGTGCCAGCAGCGTAAGCGTAGCGGGGGGGCCAGATACGCAGTATTTT. Protein product: CASSVSVAGGPDTQYF. Filled out from reference TRBV9 and TRBJ2-3, the complete variable domain reads DSGVTQTPKHLITATGQRVTLRCSPRSGDLSVYWYQQSLDQGLQFLIQYYNGEERAKGNILERFSAQQFPDLHSELNLSSLELGDSALYFCASSVSVAGGPDTQYFGPGTRLTVL.

This sequence joins TRBV3-1 and TRBJ2-6; D perhaps matches TRBD1 (5 bases). Germline CDR1 and CDR2: LGHDT and YNNKEL (reference sequence). CDR3 length: 20 residues. V was trimmed by 5 bases and J by 0 bases, leaving 23 bases between them. The CDR3 sequence: CASSSKIHRTPNSGANVLTF. CDR3 in DNA: TGTGCCAGCAGCTCAAAGATCCACCGGACACCTAACTCTGGGGCCAACGTCCTGACTTTC.

DNA for the CDR3: TGCAGCGTCCTCACCGCCAACAGGGGGCATAACTACAATGAGCAGTTCTTC. Translating it yields CSVLTANRGHNYNEQFF. The chain couples TRBV29-1 to TRBJ2-1; 9 nucleotides line up with TRBD1. This CDR3 region has 17 residues. V shed 6 bases and J 3 bases; nucleotides not matched to a gene: 15. From germline, CDR1 is SQVTM and CDR2 ANQGSEA.

This clonotype came up a few times. V usage is TRBV24-1 and J usage is TRBJ1-2; D is possibly TRBD1 (5 bases). V lost 6 bases and J lost 7, with 14 bases in between. Looked up from germline, CDR1 is KGHDR and CDR2 is SFDVKD. This CDR3 has 13 residues. In DNA, the CDR3 is TGTGCCACCAGTTCGCCAGGGCGATCTGGCTACACCTTC. It codes for CATSSPGRSGYTF.

This clonotype was seen only a few times. CDR3 protein: CASTLGQGGTEAFF. CDR3 DNA: TGCGCCAGCACCCTAGGTCAGGGAGGCACTGAAGCTTTCTTT. The rearrangement uses TRBV5-1 and TRBJ1-1, with D perhaps matching TRBD1 (5 bases). The CDR3 sequence is 14 residues long. V lost 6 bases and J lost 4, with 16 bases in between. Per the germline V gene, CDR1 is SGHRS and CDR2 is YFSETQ.

The table lists this clonotype with many counts. The chain couples TRBV18 to TRBJ2-1; TRBD2 is a possible D gene (11 bases). V lost 6 bases, J lost 8 bases, and 38 bases lay in between. CDR1 is KGHSH, CDR2 LQKENI, per germline. The CDR3 extends over 21 amino acids. This chain's CDR3 is CASSPVPTGGGKLAGEHEQFF. CDR3 bases: TGTGCCAGCTCCCCAGTTCCGACAGGGGGCGGAAAACTAGCGGGAGAGCATGAGCAGTTCTTC.

The chain couples TRBV6-5 to TRBJ2-5; 10 positions agree with TRBD2. The ends lost 7 bases at V and 4 bases at J; junction bases unmatched: 6. Looked up from germline, CDR1 is MNHEY and CDR2 is SVGAGI. This CDR3 region has 14 residues. The CDR3 spells CASTVAGGAETQYF. The CDR3 DNA reads TGTGCCAGCACGGTAGCGGGAGGAGCAGAGACCCAGTACTTC.

The chain recombines TRBV7-9 with TRBJ2-1; 8 bases are shared with TRBD1. V dropped 5 bases and J dropped 3; count of bases not matched to a gene: 3. The CDR3 extends over 14 amino acids. The germline V gene has CDR1 SEHNR and CDR2 FQNEAQ (reference sequence). The CDR3 bases are TGTGCCAGCAGCAAAGGACAGGGCTACAATGAGCAGTTCTTC. This sequence encodes CASSKGQGYNEQFF.

This clonotype was counted only a few times. The chain couples TRBV11-3 to TRBJ2-2; 7 bases align to TRBD2. V lost 6 bases to trimming and J lost 4 bases; unmatched junction nucleotides: 11. CDR1 and CDR2 (germline): SGHNT, YENEEA. CDR3 length: 16 residues. CDR3 sequence reads: CASRLREGRSTGELFF. In DNA, the CDR3 is TGTGCCAGCAGATTAAGGGAGGGCCGAAGCACCGGGGAGCTGTTTTTT.

J is TRBJ2-1 and V is TRBV7-6; the match to TRBD2 covers 10 bases. CDR3 length: 18 residues. Germline CDR1 reads SGHVS; CDR2 reads FNYEAQ. V lost 4 bases to trimming and J lost 4 bases; unmatched junction nucleotides: 13. CDR3 in DNA: TGTGCCAGCAGCTCGGCTTTGGCTAGCGGGAGTATATACAATGAGCAGTTCTTC. Amino acids: CASSSALASGSIYNEQFF.

This clonotype appeared a few times. J is TRBJ2-7 and V is TRBV15, with D possibly being TRBD1 or TRBD2 (5 bases each). Germline V gene sequence: CDR1 LNHNV, CDR2 YYDKDF (reference sequence). V lost 0 bases, J lost 4 bases, and 16 bases lay in between. The CDR3 is 16 amino acids. The CDR3 spells CATSRDLQDGGYEQYF. In DNA, the CDR3 is TGTGCCACCAGCAGAGATCTTCAGGATGGGGGATACGAGCAGTACTTC.

This clonotype occurred a few times. The chain has TRBV4-3 and TRBJ2-3, with D possibly being TRBD2 (5 bases). Trimming pared 0 bases from V and 2 bases from J, leaving 12 bases between. This CDR3 region has 16 residues. The germline gives CDR1 LGHNA, CDR2 YSLEER. This chain's CDR3 is CASSQDPRGHTDTQYF. The CDR3 region has the DNA TGCGCCAGCAGCCAAGATCCTCGCGGGCACACAGATACGCAGTATTTT.

This chain links TRBV5-5 with TRBJ2-3; 10 bases fit TRBD1. V dropped 1 base and J dropped 2; count of bases not matched to a gene: 4. Germline assignment: CDR1 SGHKS and CDR2 YYEKEE (reference sequence). This CDR3 comprises 16 residues. The CDR3 loop reads CASSLRTGGFTDTQYF. The CDR3 nucleotides are TGTGCCAGCAGCTTGCGGACAGGGGGGTTCACAGATACGCAGTATTTT.

This clonotype has more than one count but fewer than ten. The V call is TRBV29-1, the J call TRBJ2-3; no reliable D call. This CDR3 has 11 amino acids. The V and J ends lost 7 bases and 6 bases respectively, with 11 bases between them. Germline CDR1 is SQVTM and CDR2 is ANQGSEA. In DNA, the CDR3 is TGCAGCGCCGCCGGACCGGATACGCAGTATTTT. This codes for CSAAGPDTQYF.

This clonotype was seen only a few times. The chain has TRBV7-3 and TRBJ2-1; 11 bases fit TRBD2. In germline, CDR1 is SGHTA, CDR2 FQGTGA. The CDR3 sequence is 14 residues long. V was pared by 7 bases and J by 9 bases, with 8 bases of the junction left unmatched. CDR3 amino acids: CASTQTSGSSEQFF. CDR3 in DNA: TGTGCCAGCACCCAAACTAGCGGGAGTTCTGAGCAGTTCTTC.

In the case of this clonotype: A junction boundary mismatches the germline segment, possibly from a read error. The rearrangement joins TRBV6-1 to TRBJ1-2, with a weak D call TRBD1 (5 bases). Germline V gene sequence: CDR1 MNHNS, CDR2 SASEGT. The CDR3 consists of 14 residues. CDR3 in DNA: TGTGCCATCAGTGAAACGCGGCAGGGATCTGGCTACACCTTC. Protein product: CAISETRQGSGYTF.

This clonotype has more than one count but fewer than ten. The chain couples TRBV20-1 to TRBJ1-6; TRBD1 is a possible D gene (6 bases). The germline CDR1 and CDR2 sequences are DFQATT and SNEGSKA (reference sequence). This CDR3 has 15 residues. V lost 3 bases to trimming and J lost 4 bases, with 13 bases between them. This chain's CDR3 is CSARSGGPYNSPLHF. The CDR3 DNA reads as TGCAGTGCTAGGAGCGGGGGGCCATATAATTCACCCCTCCACTTT.